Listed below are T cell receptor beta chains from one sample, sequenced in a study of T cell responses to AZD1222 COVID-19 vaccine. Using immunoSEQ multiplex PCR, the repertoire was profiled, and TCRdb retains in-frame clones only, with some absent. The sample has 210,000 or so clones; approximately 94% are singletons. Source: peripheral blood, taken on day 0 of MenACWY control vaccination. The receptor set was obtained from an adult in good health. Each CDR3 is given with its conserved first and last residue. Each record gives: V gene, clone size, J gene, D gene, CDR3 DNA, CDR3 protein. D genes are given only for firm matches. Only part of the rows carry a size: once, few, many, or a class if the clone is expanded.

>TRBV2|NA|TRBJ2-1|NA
TGTGCCAGCAAGGAGGGGGCGCAATACAATGAGCAGTTCTTC
CASKEGAQYNEQFF
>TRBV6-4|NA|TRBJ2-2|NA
TGTGCCAGCAGTGTGGGTCGCACAGGGGAGCTGTTTTTT
CASSVGRTGELFF
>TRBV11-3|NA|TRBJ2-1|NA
TGTGCCAGCAGCTTAGATTCCGGTCTCCAGTTCTTC
CASSLDSGLQFF
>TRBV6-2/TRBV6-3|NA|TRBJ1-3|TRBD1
TGTGCCAGCAGCCGGGACAGAGGAAACACCATATATTTT
CASSRDRGNTIYF
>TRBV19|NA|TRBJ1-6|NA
TGTGCCAGTAGTATAACGGACAGAATATATAATTCACCCCTCCACTTT
CASSITDRIYNSPLHF
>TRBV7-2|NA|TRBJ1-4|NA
TGTGCCAGCAGCTTGCCCGCTGCAACTAATGAAAAACTGTTTTTT
CASSLPAATNEKLFF
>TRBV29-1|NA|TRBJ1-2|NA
TGCAGCGTTGGGACCGGGACAATCTATGGCTACACCTTC
CSVGTGTIYGYTF
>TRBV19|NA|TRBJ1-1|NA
TGTGCCAGTAGTATAGGTGACGGGATGAACACTGAAGCTTTCTTT
CASSIGDGMNTEAFF
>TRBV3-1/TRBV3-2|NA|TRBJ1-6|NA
TGTGCCAGCAGCCAGGCCCAAGCGGCGAGCTCCTATAATTCACCCCTCCACTTT
CASSQAQAASSYNSPLHF
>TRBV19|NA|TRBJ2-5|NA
TGTGCCAGTAGTATGAGCAGGTCTCAAGAGACCCAGTACTTC
CASSMSRSQETQYF
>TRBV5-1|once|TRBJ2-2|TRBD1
TGCGCCAGCAGCGCCGACAGGGAAAGCGGGGAGCTGTTTTTT
CASSADRESGELFF
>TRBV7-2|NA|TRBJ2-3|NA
TGTGCCAGCAGCCCAAGTGGGGGCACAGATACGCAGTATTTT
CASSPSGGTDTQYF
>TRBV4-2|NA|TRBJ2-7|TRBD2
TGTGCCAGCAGCCCCGGACTAGCGGGACTCTACGAGCAGTACTTC
CASSPGLAGLYEQYF
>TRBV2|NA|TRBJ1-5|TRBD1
TGTGCCAGCAGGGGAGACAGGGGGCAGAATCAGCCCCAGCATTTT
CASRGDRGQNQPQHF
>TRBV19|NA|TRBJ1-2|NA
TGTGCCAGTAGCCCCGGACAAGTCCAGGTCTATGGCTACACCTTC
CASSPGQVQVYGYTF
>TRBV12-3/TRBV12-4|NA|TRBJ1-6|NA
TGTGCCAGCAGTTCAAAACATGGTTCACCCCTCCACTTT
CASSSKHGSPLHF
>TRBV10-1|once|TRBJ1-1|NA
TGCGCCAGCAGTGTTAACAGTCGGGCTGAAGCTTTCTTT
CASSVNSRAEAFF
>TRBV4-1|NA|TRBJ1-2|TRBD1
TGCGCCAGCAGCCAATTCGAACAGGGGAGTTGGTATGGCTACACCTTC
CASSQFEQGSWYGYTF
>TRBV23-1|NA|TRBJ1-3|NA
TGCGCCAGCAGTCAAGCGATAGGGAGGGGGATATATTTT
CASSQAIGRGIYF
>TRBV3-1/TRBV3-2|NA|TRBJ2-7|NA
TGTGCCAGCAGCCAAGATTCGGTTACCACCTACGAGCAGTACTTC
CASSQDSVTTYEQYF
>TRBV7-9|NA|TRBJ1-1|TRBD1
TGTGCCAGCAACTTTTGGACAGGGGGGGACACTGAAGCTTTCTTT
CASNFWTGGDTEAFF
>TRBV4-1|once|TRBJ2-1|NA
TGCGCCAGCAGCCAAGCCCAGGGTAGAGGTGAGCAGTTCTTC
CASSQAQGRGEQFF
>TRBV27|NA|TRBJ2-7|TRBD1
TGTGCCAGCAGTTCCCTCGGGACAGTCTACGAGCAGTACTTC
CASSSLGTVYEQYF
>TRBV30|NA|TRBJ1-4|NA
TGTGCCTGGACGAGGCAGTTTAGTGAAAAACTGTTTTTT
CAWTRQFSEKLFF
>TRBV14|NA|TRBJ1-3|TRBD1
TGTGCCAGCAGTCCTATTTCAGGGGGCACTGGAAACACCATATATTTT
CASSPISGGTGNTIYF
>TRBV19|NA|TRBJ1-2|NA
TGTGCCAGTAGCATGGGACGGAGTCAAGGCTACACCTTC
CASSMGRSQGYTF
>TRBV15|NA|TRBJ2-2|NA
TGTGCCACCAGCAGAGATCATTTCACCGGGGAGCTGTTTTTT
CATSRDHFTGELFF
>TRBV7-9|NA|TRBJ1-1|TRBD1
TGTGCCAGCAGCAGAGAACAGGGGAGGACTGAAGCTTTCTTT
CASSREQGRTEAFF
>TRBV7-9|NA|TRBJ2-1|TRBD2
TGTGCCAGCAGCAGAAGGACTAGCAGTGACAATGAGCAGTTCTTC
CASSRRTSSDNEQFF
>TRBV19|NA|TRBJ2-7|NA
TGTGCCAGTAGTATAGGGGACATACTCGGGGAGCAGTACTTC
CASSIGDILGEQYF
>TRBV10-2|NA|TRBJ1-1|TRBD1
TGCGCCAGTAGAATGGACAGGGGGCTTTATGAAGCTTTCTTT
CASRMDRGLYEAFF
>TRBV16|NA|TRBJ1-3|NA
TGTGCCAGCAGCCCTCGGCCCAGCTCTGGAAACACCATATATTTT
CASSPRPSSGNTIYF
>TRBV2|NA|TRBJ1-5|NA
TGTGCCAGCAGTCCTAGGGCCGCTGGGAGTCAGCCCCAGCATTTT
CASSPRAAGSQPQHF
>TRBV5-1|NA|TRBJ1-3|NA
TGCGCCAGCAGCCCGGAGGGGGGCTCTGGAAACACCATATATTTT
CASSPEGGSGNTIYF
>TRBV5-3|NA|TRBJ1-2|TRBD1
TGTGCCAGAAGCTTGGGCCGGGACAGGGCCCGGAACTATGGCTACACCTTC
CARSLGRDRARNYGYTF
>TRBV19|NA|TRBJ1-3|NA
TGTGCCAACGAGAGGGGACCGGGAAACACCATATATTTT
CANERGPGNTIYF
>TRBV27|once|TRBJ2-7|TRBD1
TGTGCCAGCAGCCGACAGGGCTCCTACGAGCAGTACTTC
CASSRQGSYEQYF
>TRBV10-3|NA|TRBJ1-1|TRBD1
TGTGCCATCAGCCCGGGACAGCCGAACACTGAAGCTTTCTTT
CAISPGQPNTEAFF
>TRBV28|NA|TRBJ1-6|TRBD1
TGTGCCAGCAGCCTTCGGGACAGGGATAATTCACCCCTCCACTTT
CASSLRDRDNSPLHF
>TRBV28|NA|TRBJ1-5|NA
TGTGCCAGCAGTCCCTTTGGAAGGGGTGACAATCAGCCCCAGCATTTT
CASSPFGRGDNQPQHF
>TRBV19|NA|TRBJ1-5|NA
TGTGCCAGTAGACACCGGGACCCCTCATCGGCCCAGCATTTT
CASRHRDPSSAQHF
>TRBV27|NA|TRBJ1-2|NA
TGTGCCAGCAGTAAGGCAGCTAACTATGGCTACACCTTC
CASSKAANYGYTF
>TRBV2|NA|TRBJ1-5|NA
TGTGCCAGCAGTCTGGACAGCCTAGGGAATCAGCCCCAGCATTTT
CASSLDSLGNQPQHF
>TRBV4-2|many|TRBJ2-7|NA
TGTGCCAGCAGCCAGGCGGCGGGGGCCGGCTACGAGCAGTACTTC
CASSQAAGAGYEQYF
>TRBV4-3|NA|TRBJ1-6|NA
TGCGCCAGCAGCCTACGCCCGAAGAGTCGGGTCGGAGGGTCCTATAATTCACCCCTCCACTTT
CASSLRPKSRVGGSYNSPLHF
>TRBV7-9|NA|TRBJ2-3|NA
TGTGCCAGCAGCTTACGCCCAGATACGCAGTATTTT
CASSLRPDTQYF